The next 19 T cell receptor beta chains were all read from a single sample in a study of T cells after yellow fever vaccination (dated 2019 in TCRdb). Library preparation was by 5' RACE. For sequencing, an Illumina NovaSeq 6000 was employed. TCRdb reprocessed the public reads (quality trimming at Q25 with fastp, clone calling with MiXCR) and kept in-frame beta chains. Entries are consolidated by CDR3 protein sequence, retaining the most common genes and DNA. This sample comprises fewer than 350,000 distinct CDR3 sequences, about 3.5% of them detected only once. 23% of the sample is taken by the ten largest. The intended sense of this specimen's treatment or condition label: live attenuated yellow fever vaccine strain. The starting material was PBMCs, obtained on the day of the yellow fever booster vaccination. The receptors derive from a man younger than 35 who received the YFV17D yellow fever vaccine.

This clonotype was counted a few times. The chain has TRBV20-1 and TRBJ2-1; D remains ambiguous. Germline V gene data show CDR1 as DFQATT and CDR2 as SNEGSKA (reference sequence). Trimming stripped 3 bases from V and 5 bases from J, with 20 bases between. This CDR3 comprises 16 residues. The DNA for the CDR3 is TGCAGTGCTAGGGATTCTAGGAAGTCGATAAACAATGAGCAGTTCTTC. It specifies CSARDSRKSINNEQFF.

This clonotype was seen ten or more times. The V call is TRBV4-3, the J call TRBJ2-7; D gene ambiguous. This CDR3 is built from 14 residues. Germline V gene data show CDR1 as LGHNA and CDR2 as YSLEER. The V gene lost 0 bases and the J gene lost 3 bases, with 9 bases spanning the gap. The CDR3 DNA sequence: TGCGCCAGCAGCCAAGATGGTGTATACTACGAGCAGTACGTC. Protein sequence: CASSQDGVYYEQYV.

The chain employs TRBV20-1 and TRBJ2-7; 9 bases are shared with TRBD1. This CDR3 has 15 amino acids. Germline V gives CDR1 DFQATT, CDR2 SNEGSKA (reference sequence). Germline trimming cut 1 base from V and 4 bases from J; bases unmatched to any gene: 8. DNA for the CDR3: TGCAGTGCTAGAGCCCCACAGGGGGCTGGATACGAGCAGTACTTC. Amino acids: CSARAPQGAGYEQYF.

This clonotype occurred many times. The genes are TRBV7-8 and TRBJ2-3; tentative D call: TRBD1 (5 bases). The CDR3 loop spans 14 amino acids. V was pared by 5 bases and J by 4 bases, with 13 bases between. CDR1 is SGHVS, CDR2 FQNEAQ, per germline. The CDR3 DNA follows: TGTGCCAGCAGCCCTCAACAGGTCGCAGATACGCAGTATTTT. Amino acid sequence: CASSPQQVADTQYF.

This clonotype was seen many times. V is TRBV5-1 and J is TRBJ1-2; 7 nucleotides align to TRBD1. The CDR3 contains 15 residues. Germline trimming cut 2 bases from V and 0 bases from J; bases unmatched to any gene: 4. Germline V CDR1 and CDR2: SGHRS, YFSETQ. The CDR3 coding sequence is TGCGCCAGCAGCTTACGGGGGACAGCTAACTATGGCTACACCTTC. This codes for CASSLRGTANYGYTF.

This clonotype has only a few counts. The CDR3 protein is CASSSASRGGRADTQYF. In DNA, the CDR3 is TGTGCCAGCAGCTCAGCATCCAGGGGGGGCCGGGCAGATACGCAGTATTTT. The chain has TRBV5-4 and TRBJ2-3; D is tentatively TRBD1 or TRBD2 (7 bases each). Germline V gene data show CDR1 as SGHNT and CDR2 as YYREEE (reference sequence). The CDR3 covers 17 residues. V dropped 3 bases and J dropped 4 bases, with 21 bases sitting between them.

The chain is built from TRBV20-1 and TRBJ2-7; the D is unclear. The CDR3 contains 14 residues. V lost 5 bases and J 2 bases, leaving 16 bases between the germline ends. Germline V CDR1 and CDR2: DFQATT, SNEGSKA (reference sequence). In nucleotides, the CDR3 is TGCAGTGCTCACACCACACGTGAAACCTACGAGCAGTACTTC. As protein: CSAHTTRETYEQYF.

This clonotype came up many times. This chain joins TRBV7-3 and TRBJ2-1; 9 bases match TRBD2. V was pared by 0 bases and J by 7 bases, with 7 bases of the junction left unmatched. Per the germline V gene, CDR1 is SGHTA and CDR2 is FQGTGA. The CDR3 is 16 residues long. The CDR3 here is CASSLTLGGGVNEQFF. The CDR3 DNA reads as TGTGCCAGCAGCTTAACCCTCGGCGGGGGGGTAAATGAGCAGTTCTTC.

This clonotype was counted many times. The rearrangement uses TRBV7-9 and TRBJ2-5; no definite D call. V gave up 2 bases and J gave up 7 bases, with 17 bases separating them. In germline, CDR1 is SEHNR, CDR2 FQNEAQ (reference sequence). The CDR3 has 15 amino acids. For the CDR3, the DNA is TGTGCCAGCAGCTTAAGTTTAGAGCAAACCTCGACCCAGTACTTC. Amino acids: CASSLSLEQTSTQYF.

CDR3 protein: CSAKGSNYEQYV. CDR3 nucleotides: TGCAGTGCTAAGGGCAGCAACTACGAGCAGTACGTC. The gene calls are TRBV20-1 and TRBJ2-7; D not resolved. Trimming pared 4 bases from V and 3 bases from J, leaving 10 bases between. The CDR3 is 12 residues long. Germline loops: CDR1 DFQATT, CDR2 SNEGSKA (reference sequence).

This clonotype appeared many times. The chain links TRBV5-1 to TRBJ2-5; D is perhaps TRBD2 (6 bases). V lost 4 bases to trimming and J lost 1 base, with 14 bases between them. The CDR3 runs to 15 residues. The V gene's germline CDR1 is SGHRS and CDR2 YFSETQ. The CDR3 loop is CASSPVGGSQETQYF. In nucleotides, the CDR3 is TGCGCCAGCAGCCCCGTGGGAGGCTCCCAAGAGACCCAGTACTTC. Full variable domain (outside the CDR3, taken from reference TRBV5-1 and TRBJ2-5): KAGVTQTPRYLIKTRGQQVTLSCSPISGHRSVSWYQQTPGQGLQFLFEYFSETQRNKGNFPGRFSGRQFSNSRSEMNVSTLELGDSALYLCASSPVGGSQETQYFGPGTRLLVL.

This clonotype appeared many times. The CDR3, as DNA: TGCGCCAGCAGCCCACAGGGTAGGCGAGAGACCCAGTACTTC. Translation: CASSPQGRRETQYF. The chain links TRBV5-1 to TRBJ2-5, with D possibly matching TRBD1 (6 bases). V lost 4 bases and J lost 4, with 14 bases in between. Germline CDR1 is SGHRS and CDR2 is YFSETQ. CDR3 length: 14 residues.

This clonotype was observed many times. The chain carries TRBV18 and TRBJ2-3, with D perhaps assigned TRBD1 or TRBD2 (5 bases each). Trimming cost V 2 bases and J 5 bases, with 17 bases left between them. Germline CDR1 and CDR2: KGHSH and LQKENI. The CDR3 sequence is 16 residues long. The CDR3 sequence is CASSPMRGFSGDTQYF. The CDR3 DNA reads TGTGCCAGCTCACCAATGAGGGGATTTTCGGGAGATACGCAGTATTTT.

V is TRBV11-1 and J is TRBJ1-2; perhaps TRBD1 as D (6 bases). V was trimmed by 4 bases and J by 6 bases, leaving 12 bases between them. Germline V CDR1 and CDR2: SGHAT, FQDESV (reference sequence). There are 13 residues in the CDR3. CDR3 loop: CASSSQGMHGYTF. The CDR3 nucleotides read TGTGCCAGCAGCTCCCAGGGGATGCATGGCTACACCTTC. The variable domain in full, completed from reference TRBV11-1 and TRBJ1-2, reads EAEVAQSPRYKITEKSQAVAFWCDPISGHATLYWYRQILGQGPELLVQFQDESVVDDSQLPKDRFSAERLKGVDSTLKIQPAELGDSAMYLCASSSQGMHGYTFGSGTRLTVV.

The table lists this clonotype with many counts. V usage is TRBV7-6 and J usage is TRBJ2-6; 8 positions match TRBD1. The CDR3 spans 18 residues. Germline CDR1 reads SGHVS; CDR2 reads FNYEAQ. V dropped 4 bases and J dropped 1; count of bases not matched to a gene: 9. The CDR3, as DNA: TGTGCCAGCAGCTCCAGGACAGGGTTCTTTTCTGGGGCCAACGTCCTGACTTTC. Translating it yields CASSSRTGFFSGANVLTF.

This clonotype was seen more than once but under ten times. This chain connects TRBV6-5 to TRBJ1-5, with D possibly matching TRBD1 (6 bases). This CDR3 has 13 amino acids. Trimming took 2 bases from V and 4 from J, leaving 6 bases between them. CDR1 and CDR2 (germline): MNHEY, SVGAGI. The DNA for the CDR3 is TGTGCCAGCAGTTACGACAGGAATCAGCCCCAGCATTTT. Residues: CASSYDRNQPQHF.

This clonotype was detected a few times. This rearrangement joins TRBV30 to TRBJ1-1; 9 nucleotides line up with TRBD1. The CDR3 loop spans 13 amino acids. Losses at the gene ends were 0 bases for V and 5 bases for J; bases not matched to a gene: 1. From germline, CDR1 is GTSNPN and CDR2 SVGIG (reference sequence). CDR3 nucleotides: TGTGCCTGGAGTGTGGACAGGGGTACTGAAGCTTTCTTT. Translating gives CAWSVDRGTEAFF.

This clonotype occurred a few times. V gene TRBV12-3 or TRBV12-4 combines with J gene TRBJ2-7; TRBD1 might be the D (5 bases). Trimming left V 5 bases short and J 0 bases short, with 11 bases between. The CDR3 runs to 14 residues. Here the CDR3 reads CASSKSDSSYEQYF. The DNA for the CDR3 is TGTGCCAGCAGTAAATCCGACAGCTCCTACGAGCAGTACTTC.

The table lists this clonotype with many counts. Written as DNA, the CDR3 is TGTGCCAGCAGCCCGGACGGGTACTACGAGCAGTACGTC. Translated: CASSPDGYYEQYV. This sequence joins TRBV7-2 and TRBJ2-7; the D is unclear. V lost 5 bases to trimming and J lost 3 bases, with 11 bases between them. The CDR3 is 13 residues long. Germline lookup yields CDR1 SGHTA and CDR2 FQGNSA.